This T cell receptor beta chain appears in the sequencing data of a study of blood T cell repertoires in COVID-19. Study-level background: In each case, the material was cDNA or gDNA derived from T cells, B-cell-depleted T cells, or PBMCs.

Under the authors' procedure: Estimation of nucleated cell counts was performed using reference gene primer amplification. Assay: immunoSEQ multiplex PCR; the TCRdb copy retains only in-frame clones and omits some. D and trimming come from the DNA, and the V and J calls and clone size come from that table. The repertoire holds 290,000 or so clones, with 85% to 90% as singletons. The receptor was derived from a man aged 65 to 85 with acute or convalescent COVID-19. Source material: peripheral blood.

CDR3 protein: CASSLGGRTSGTEAFF. DNA for the CDR3: TGCGCCAGCAGCCTTGGAGGGAGGACGTCGGGCACTGAAGCTTTCTTT. The chain carries TRBV5-1 and TRBJ1-1; no definite D call. CDR1 is SGHRS and CDR2 is YFSETQ in the germline V gene. Deletions cut 4 bases from V and 4 bases from J, with 20 bases between. This CDR3 spans 16 amino acids.